A single sample is the source of the 7 T cell receptor beta chains below, sequenced in a study of shared clonotypes between healthy human individuals. Sequenced by immunoSEQ multiplex PCR; TCRdb stores in-frame clones only, minus some. The top ten clones hold about a third of a sample with 550,000 to 800,000 clones, roughly 91% of them seen once. Sequencing was carried out using memory CD8+ T cells from PBMCs. This sample's subset: CD45RO+ cells pooled with CCR7-negative TemRA cells. These receptors all come from a man aged 18 to 29 in good health. Some clones in this sample may be carry-over from other donors' samples.

This clone was counted once. The rearrangement uses TRBV5-4 and TRBJ1-1; tentatively, D is TRBD1 (5 bases). Looked up from germline, CDR1 is SGHNT and CDR2 is YYREEE (reference sequence). Between the trimmed V and J ends, which lost 1 base and 4 bases, there was a span of 8 bases. CDR3 length: 13 amino acids. The DNA of the CDR3 is TGTGCCAGCAGCTTGCGGGGGGTCACTGAAGCTTTCTTT. Translated: CASSLRGVTEAFF.

The rearrangement links TRBV19 to TRBJ2-2, with D uncertain. Germline CDR1 is LNHDA and CDR2 is SQIVND (reference sequence). This CDR3 is built from 12 residues. V was clipped by 7 bases and J by 5 bases, with 8 bases between them. The CDR3 nucleotides are TGTGCCAGTACCCACTTGACCGGGGAGCTGTTTTTT. Its protein product is CASTHLTGELFF.

V gene TRBV27 combines with J gene TRBJ2-1, with 7 bases aligning to TRBD2. This CDR3 region has 14 residues. Germline CDR1 MNHEY, CDR2 SMNVEV (reference sequence). The V and J ends lost 6 bases and 5 bases, in that order; junction bases with no gene match: 7. CDR3 loop: CASSRVAGDNEQFF. CDR3 coding DNA: TGTGCCAGCAGCCGGGTAGCGGGCGACAATGAGCAGTTCTTC.

Only one count was recorded for this clone. The genes are TRBV9 and TRBJ2-2; TRBD1 matches 8 bases. Germline assignment: CDR1 SGDLS and CDR2 YYNGEE. The CDR3 consists of 17 residues. The V and J ends lost 3 bases and 0 bases, in that order; junction bases with no gene match: 7. This CDR3 is CASSGNRGFANTGELFF. In nucleotides, the CDR3 is TGTGCCAGCAGCGGTAACAGGGGGTTCGCGAACACCGGGGAGCTGTTTTTT.

This chain joins TRBV27 and TRBJ2-7; D not certain. The CDR3 runs to 13 residues. Trimming cost V 2 bases and J 2 bases, with 7 bases left between them. Per the germline V gene, CDR1 is MNHEY and CDR2 is SMNVEV (reference sequence). Here the CDR3 DNA reads TGTGCCAGCAGTTTAGAGTGGGCCTACGAGCAGTACTTC. It codes for CASSLEWAYEQYF.

This clone is a singleton in its sample. This chain joins TRBV2 and TRBJ2-4; 7 bases agree with TRBD1. The junction had 6 bases not matched to a gene; V was cut back by 7 bases and J by 3 bases. The CDR3 sequence is 14 residues long. CDR1 is SNHLY, CDR2 FYNNEI, per germline. CDR3: CASTSGTVKNIQYF. CDR3 coding DNA: TGTGCCAGCACCTCCGGGACAGTCAAAAACATTCAGTACTTC.

The table lists this clone with a few counts. CDR3 sequence (DNA): TGTGCCAGCAGCCAGGTCCACACATTGAACACTGAAGCTTTCTTT. Its protein product is CASSQVHTLNTEAFF. This chain links TRBV4-2 with TRBJ1-1; D gene uncertain. V lost 3 bases and J 0 bases, leaving 11 bases between the germline ends. The V gene's germline CDR1 is LGHNA and CDR2 YNFKEQ. This CDR3 contains 15 residues.